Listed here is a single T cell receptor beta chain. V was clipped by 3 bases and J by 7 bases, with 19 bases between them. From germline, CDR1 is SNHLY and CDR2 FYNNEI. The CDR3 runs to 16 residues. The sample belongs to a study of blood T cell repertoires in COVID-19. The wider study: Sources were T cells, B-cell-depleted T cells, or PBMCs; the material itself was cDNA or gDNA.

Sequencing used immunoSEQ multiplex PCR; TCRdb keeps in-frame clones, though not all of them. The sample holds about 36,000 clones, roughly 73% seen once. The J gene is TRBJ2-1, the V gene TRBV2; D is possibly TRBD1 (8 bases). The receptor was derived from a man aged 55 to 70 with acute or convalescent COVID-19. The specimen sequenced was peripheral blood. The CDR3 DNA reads TGTGCCAGCAGTGAGGAATTTAACAGGGGGGGGAATGAGCAGTTCTTC. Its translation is CASSEEFNRGGNEQFF.